This record looks at one T cell receptor (beta chain) sequence and its context. Its antigen is as yet unknown. Amplification used 60 Vbeta primers and 13 Jbeta primers. Using immunoSEQ multiplex PCR, the repertoire was profiled, and TCRdb retains in-frame clones only, with some absent. The table has around 93,000 clones, roughly four fifths seen once; the top ten hold 3.4%. The sample originates from a study of cytomegalovirus exposure and HLA in healthy donors. Study overall: Most donors, 80% to 90% of approximately 400 genotyped, fell in the Caucasian-associated ancestry cluster.

CDR3 size: 15 residues. Unmatched junction bases numbered 6, after V lost 6 bases and J lost 0 bases. The germline V gene encodes CDR1 MDHEN and CDR2 SYDVKM. Overall study findings and caveats: Certain indistinguishable V segments, among them TRBV6-2 and TRBV6-3, were excluded. Listed as cytomegalovirus-associated were 170 or so TCR beta chains. For presence/absence analyses, sequencing depth was assumed to be roughly uniform across donors.

The rearrangement joins TRBV28 to TRBJ2-5; 8 bases align to TRBD1. The TCR sequence derives from a man in his thirties or forties in good health and CMV-seropositive. Material for sequencing was PBMCs. The CDR3: CASRPNRGYQETQYF. CDR3 in DNA: TGTGCCAGCAGACCCAACAGGGGGTACCAAGAGACCCAGTACTTC.